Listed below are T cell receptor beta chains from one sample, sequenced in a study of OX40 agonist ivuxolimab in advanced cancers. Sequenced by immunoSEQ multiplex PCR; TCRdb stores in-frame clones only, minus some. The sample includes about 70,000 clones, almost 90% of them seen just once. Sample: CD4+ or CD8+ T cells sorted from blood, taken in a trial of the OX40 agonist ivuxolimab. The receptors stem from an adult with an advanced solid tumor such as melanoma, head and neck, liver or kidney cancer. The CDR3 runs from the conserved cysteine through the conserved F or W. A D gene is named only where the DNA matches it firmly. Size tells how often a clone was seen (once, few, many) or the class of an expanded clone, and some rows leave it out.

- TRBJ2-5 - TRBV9 TGTGCCAGCAGCGTAACCTCCGGTACTAGAGGAGAGACCCAGTACTTC CASSVTSGTRGETQYF
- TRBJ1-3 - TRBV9 TGTGCCAGCAGCCCAGGATTCTCTGGAAACACCATATATTTT CASSPGFSGNTIYF
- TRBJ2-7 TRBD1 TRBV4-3 TGCGCCAGCAGCCAAGGGACAGGGGGGTCCTACGAGCAGTACTTC CASSQGTGGSYEQYF
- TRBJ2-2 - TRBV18 TGTGCCAGCTCACCGGACACCGGGGAGCTGTTTTTT CASSPDTGELFF
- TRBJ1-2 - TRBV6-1 TGTGCCAGCAGTGATCAGTACCGTGATTATGGCTACACCTTC CASSDQYRDYGYTF
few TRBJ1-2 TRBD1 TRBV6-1 TGTGCCAGCAGTGAAGCCCCTACAGGGGCCTATGGCTACACCTTC CASSEAPTGAYGYTF
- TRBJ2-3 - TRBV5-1 TGCGCCAGCAGCTTCAAGGTCGGTCGCACAGATACGCAGTATTTT CASSFKVGRTDTQYF
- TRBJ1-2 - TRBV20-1 TGCAGTGCTAGCCCGGGACACGGCTACACCTTC CSASPGHGYTF
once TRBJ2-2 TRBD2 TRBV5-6 TGTGCCAGCAGCTCCCTAGCGGGAGGAGGCACCGGGGAGCTGTTTTTT CASSSLAGGGTGELFF
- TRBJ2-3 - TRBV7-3 TGTGCCAGCAGCTCCGGACTGAGCACAGATACGCAGTATTTT CASSSGLSTDTQYF
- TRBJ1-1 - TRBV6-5 TGTGCCAGCAGTACTCGGAATTTGAACACTGAAGCTTTCTTT CASSTRNLNTEAFF
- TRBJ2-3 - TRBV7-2 TGTGCCAGCAGTTCTAGCAGGGCGTTCACAGATACGCAGTATTTT CASSSSRAFTDTQYF
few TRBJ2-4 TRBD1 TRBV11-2 TGTGCCAGCCGGAGCGCCAGGGGGGCCAAAAACATTCAGTACTTC CASRSARGAKNIQYF
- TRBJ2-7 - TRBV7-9 TGTGCCAGCAGCATGACAGTCTCCTACGAGCAGTACTTC CASSMTVSYEQYF
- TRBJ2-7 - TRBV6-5 TGTGCCAGCAGCCTATACTACGAGCAGTACTTC CASSLYYEQYF
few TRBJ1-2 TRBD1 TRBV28 TGTGCCAGCAGTTTACTCTCAAAACGGACAGGAGGGGGCTACACCTTC CASSLLSKRTGGGYTF
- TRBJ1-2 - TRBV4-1 TGCGCCAGCAGCCGCCCCGGGACGGCCGTCACCTTC CASSRPGTAVTF
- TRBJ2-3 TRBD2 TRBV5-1 TGCGCCAGCAGCCCCGGGGGGACAGATACGCAGTATTTT CASSPGGTDTQYF
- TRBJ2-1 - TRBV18 TGTGCCAGCGGGGAATCCCAAGGGGACAATGAGCAGTTCTTC CASGESQGDNEQFF
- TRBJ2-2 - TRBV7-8 TGTGCCAGCAGCCCCACAACCCCAAGGAACACCGGGGAGCTGTTTTTT CASSPTTPRNTGELFF
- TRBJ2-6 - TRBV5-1 TGCGCCAGCACGGAGGCCTCTGGGGCCAACGTCCTGACTTTC CASTEASGANVLTF
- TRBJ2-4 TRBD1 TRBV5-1 TGCGCCAGCAGCTTGGAGGGACAGGGTAACATTCAGTACTTC CASSLEGQGNIQYF
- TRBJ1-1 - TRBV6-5 TGTGCCAGCAGTTACTCTGGGTGGGCTGAAGCTTTCTTT CASSYSGWAEAFF
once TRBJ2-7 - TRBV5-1 TGCGCCAGCAGCTTGGCGGCAGGGTCCTACGAGCAGTACTTC CASSLAAGSYEQYF
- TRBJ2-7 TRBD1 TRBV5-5 TGTGCCAGCAGCCGACCGGGACAGGGTTTCTCCTACGAGCAGTACTTC CASSRPGQGFSYEQYF
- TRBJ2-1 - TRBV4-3 TGCGCCAGCAGCCAAGATCAGCGAAGGATCAATGAGCAGTTCTTC CASSQDQRRINEQFF
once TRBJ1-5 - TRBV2 TGTGCCAGCAGTGCGGACAGATATAGCAATCAGCCCCAGCATTTT CASSADRYSNQPQHF
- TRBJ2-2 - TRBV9 TGTGCCAGCAGCGTAGACGTGGACACCGGGGAGCTGTTTTTT CASSVDVDTGELFF
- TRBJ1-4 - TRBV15 TGTGCCACCATTATGGGGTATGGTAATGAAAAACTGTTTTTT CATIMGYGNEKLFF
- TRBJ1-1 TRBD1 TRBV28 TGTGCCAGCAGTTTCCCCGGGACAGGCCAGACTGAAGCTTTCTTT CASSFPGTGQTEAFF
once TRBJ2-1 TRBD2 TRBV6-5 TGTGCCAGCAGTTACTCGGGCGGGAGCTCCTACAATGAGCAGTTCTTC CASSYSGGSSYNEQFF
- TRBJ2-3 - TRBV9 TGTGCCAGCAGCGTAGAGAACACAGATACGCAGTATTTT CASSVENTDTQYF
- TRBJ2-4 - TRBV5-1 TGCGCCAGCAGCTTGGGGCCTGGGCAGTACGAAAACATTCAGTACTTC CASSLGPGQYENIQYF
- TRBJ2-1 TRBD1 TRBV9 TGTGCCAGCAGCGTAGTTGGACAGGGGGCCTATGAGCAGTTCTTC CASSVVGQGAYEQFF
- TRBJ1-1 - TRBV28 TGTGCCAGCAGAACAACCGGGATGGGCACTGAAGCTTTCTTT CASRTTGMGTEAFF
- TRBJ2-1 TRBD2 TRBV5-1 TGCGCCAGCAGCTTAAGCGGGGCCAGCTCCTACAATGAGCAGTTCTTC CASSLSGASSYNEQFF
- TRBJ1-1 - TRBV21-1 TGTGCCAGCAAGAAGGGGATAATGAACACTGAAGCTTTCTTT CASKKGIMNTEAFF
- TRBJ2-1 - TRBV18 TGTGCCAGCTCAGGACGGAAGGGGTACAATGAGCAGTTCTTC CASSGRKGYNEQFF
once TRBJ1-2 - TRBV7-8 TGTGCCAGCAGCCTCGTCGGCTATGGCTACACCTTC CASSLVGYGYTF
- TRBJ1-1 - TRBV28 TGTGCCAGCAGTTTTTCAGGGGCGCACGCTTTCTTT CASSFSGAHAFF
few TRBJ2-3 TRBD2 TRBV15 TGTGCCACCAGCAGAGGTGCGGGAGGGCAAAGCACAGATACGCAGTATTTT CATSRGAGGQSTDTQYF
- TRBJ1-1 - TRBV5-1 TGCGCCAGCAGCTTGGGGACGGTAAACACTGAAGCTTTCTTT CASSLGTVNTEAFF
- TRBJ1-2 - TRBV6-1 TGTGCCAGCAGTGATAACACCTATGGCTACACCTTC CASSDNTYGYTF
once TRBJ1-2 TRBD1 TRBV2 TGTGCCAGCAGCCGGGACAGGAATGATAACTATGGCTACACCTTC CASSRDRNDNYGYTF
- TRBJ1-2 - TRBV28 TGTGCCAGCAGTTTAAGACACCTTTATGGCTACACCTTC CASSLRHLYGYTF
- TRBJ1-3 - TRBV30 TGTGCCTGGAGAAGAGCTGGAAACACCATATATTTT CAWRRAGNTIYF
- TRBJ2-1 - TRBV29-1 TGCAGCGTTGCCGGCAGGGGCCAACTCTACAATGAGCAGTTCTTC CSVAGRGQLYNEQFF
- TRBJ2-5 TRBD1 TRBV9 TGTGCCAGCAGCCCTGGGACAGAAGAGACCCAGTACTTC CASSPGTEETQYF
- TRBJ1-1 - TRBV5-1 TGCGCCAGCAGCCAGGGGAACACTGAAGCTTTCTTT CASSQGNTEAFF
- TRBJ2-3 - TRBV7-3 TGTGCCAGCAGCTTAAATGACGGGACCGATACGCAGTATTTT CASSLNDGTDTQYF
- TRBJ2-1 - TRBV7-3 TGTGCCAGCAGCTTAAACCCCAGGGGCGATGAGCAGTTCTTC CASSLNPRGDEQFF
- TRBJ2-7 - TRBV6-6 TGTGCCAGCAGCCTCTCTCTAAGGGAGCAGTACTTC CASSLSLREQYF
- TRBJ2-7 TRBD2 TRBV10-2 TGCGCCAGCAGGATGGGACTAGCGGGAGTCTACGAGCAGTACTTC CASRMGLAGVYEQYF
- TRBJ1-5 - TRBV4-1 TGCGCCAGCAGCCAAGCCCCCGGCGGGCTGCCCCAGCATTTT CASSQAPGGLPQHF
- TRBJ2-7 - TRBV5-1 TGCGCCAGCAGCTTGGACGGGTCCTCCTACGAGCAGTACTTC CASSLDGSSYEQYF
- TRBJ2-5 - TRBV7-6 TGTGCCAGCAGCTATCTAGGGACCGCGGGTGAAGAGACCCAGTACTTC CASSYLGTAGEETQYF
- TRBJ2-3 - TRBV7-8 TGTGCCAGCAGCTTAGGCCGCAGGGTAACAGATACGCAGTATTTT CASSLGRRVTDTQYF
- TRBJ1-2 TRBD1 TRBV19 TGTGCCAGTAGATCTCCGGGACAGGGTATGGGCTATGGCTACACCTTC CASRSPGQGMGYGYTF